This T cell receptor beta chain was sequenced in a study of T-cell reconstitution after alpha-beta-depleted transplantation in children. Broader study findings: It was reported that alpha-beta T cells came from several hundred expanded graft clones (about two months after transplant).

This CDR3 spans 19 amino acids. Germline V gives CDR1 LNHDA, CDR2 SQIVND (reference sequence). V was pared by 1 base and J by 0 bases, with 19 bases between. Turning to this clonotype: Its antigen is unknown.

Unique molecular identifiers were built into the TCRbeta library. TCRdb re-derived calls from the PCR reads in MiXCR, one entry per CDR3 protein. Of about 310,000 distinct CDR3 sequences detected, around 20% appear once; the ten largest clones hold roughly 9.7%. The rearrangement links TRBV19 to TRBJ2-4; D perhaps matches TRBD1 (5 bases). This sequence was found in a male patient aged 10-17 years who had a stem cell transplant for acute lymphoblastic leukemia, so the T cells may come from the graft donor. The sequenced sample was PBMCs, mostly from graft donor cells, obtained 180 days after TCRalphabeta/CD19-depleted stem cell transplant. The CDR3 bases are TGTGCCAGTAGTATAGCCGGCCAGACAGTGGCTGGAGCCAAAAACATTCAGTACTTC. Amino acid sequence: CASSIAGQTVAGAKNIQYF.